What follows are 20 T cell receptor beta chains derived from one specimen sequenced in a study of OX40 agonist ivuxolimab in advanced cancers. Library creation used the immunoSEQ multiplex PCR assay. TCRdb mirrors the immuneACCESS table, restricted to in-frame sequences. Some clones are absent from its copies; in checked studies, under half trace to an unresolved V gene, and the reason for the others is unknown. The table for this sample lists 31,000 or so clones; 90% to 95% of them were counted only once. Together, the top ten hold about 4.9% of the sample. This specimen consisted of CD4+ or CD8+ T cells sorted from blood, obtained in a trial of the OX40 agonist ivuxolimab. These receptors were collected from an adult with an advanced solid tumor such as melanoma, head and neck, liver or kidney cancer.

This chain links TRBV27 with TRBJ2-3; maybe TRBD1 (5 bases). CDR1 and CDR2 (germline): MNHEY, SMNVEV (reference sequence). This CDR3 has 16 amino acids. Trimming took 0 bases from V and 6 from J, leaving 16 bases between them. CDR3 coding DNA: TGTGCCAGCAGTTTATCGGGGCCTCCCGGTGGGGATACGCAGTATTTT. Translated, it gives CASSLSGPPGGDTQYF.

The J gene is TRBJ1-2, the V gene TRBV9; no clear D gene. CDR3 length equals 14 residues. V was trimmed by 0 bases and J by 3 bases, leaving 9 bases between them. Germline CDR1 reads SGDLS; CDR2 reads YYNGEE. In nucleotides, the CDR3 is TGTGCCAGCAGCGTAGGTGGGGAACACTATGGCTACACCTTC. This codes for CASSVGGEHYGYTF.

This clone has a single count. This sequence joins TRBV5-8 and TRBJ2-7; 9 nucleotides agree with TRBD1. Germline V gene data show CDR1 as SGHTS and CDR2 as YDEGEE. This CDR3 spans 17 amino acids. With V trimmed by 4 bases and J by 2 bases, 13 bases remained unmatched. The CDR3, as DNA: TGTGCCAGCAGCCCGAGACGGACAGGGGTCAAAGCCTACGAGCAGTACTTC. Encoded protein: CASSPRRTGVKAYEQYF.

This chain links TRBV14 with TRBJ2-7, with D tentatively TRBD1 or TRBD2 (5 bases each). CDR3 length: 15 residues. Trimming pared 6 bases from V and 2 bases from J, leaving 17 bases between. The germline V gene encodes CDR1 SGHDN and CDR2 FVKESK. CDR3: CASSNVRGDPYEQYV. DNA for the CDR3: TGTGCCAGCAGTAACGTGAGGGGTGACCCCTACGAGCAGTACGTC.

This chain links TRBV29-1 with TRBJ2-4; D remains ambiguous. Germline loops: CDR1 SQVTM, CDR2 ANQGSEA. The CDR3 contains 10 residues. V was pared by 4 bases and J by 5 bases, with 3 bases between. The CDR3 DNA reads TGCAGCGTTGCCCAAAACATTCAGTACTTC. It is translated as CSVAQNIQYF.

The chain carries TRBV29-1 and TRBJ2-1, with D possibly being TRBD1 (5 bases). The CDR3 sequence is 15 residues long. V was trimmed by 4 bases and J by 5 bases, leaving 18 bases between them. The germline gives CDR1 SQVTM, CDR2 ANQGSEA. The CDR3 here is CSVAGIRETDNEQFF. In nucleotides, the CDR3 is TGCAGCGTTGCCGGTATCAGGGAAACCGACAATGAGCAGTTCTTC.

The chain joins TRBV4-2 to TRBJ1-1, with 8 positions matching TRBD1. J lost 1 base, V lost 4 bases, and 11 bases had no gene match. The germline gives CDR1 LGHNA, CDR2 YNFKEQ. This CDR3 contains 17 residues. DNA for the CDR3: TGTGCCAGCAGCCTCCCAGGGGGCTTTGGACCGAACACTGAAGCTTTCTTT. Translating it yields CASSLPGGFGPNTEAFF.

V usage is TRBV9 and J usage is TRBJ2-2; no clear D. CDR3 length: 13 residues. Germline V gene lookup returns CDR1 SGDLS and CDR2 YYNGEE. V was cut by 0 bases and J by 3 bases, with 3 bases left in between. DNA of the CDR3: TGTGCCAGCAGCGTAGCCGACACCGGGGAGCTGTTTTTT. As protein: CASSVADTGELFF.

The J gene is TRBJ2-3, the V gene TRBV9; D gene ambiguous. The length of the CDR3 is 16 residues. Germline V gene sequence: CDR1 SGDLS, CDR2 YYNGEE. The germline V and J ends were trimmed by 0 bases and 2 bases, with 13 bases remaining between them. The CDR3 loop reads CASSVDRARTTDTQYF. The CDR3 DNA is TGTGCCAGCAGCGTAGACCGGGCCCGTACCACAGATACGCAGTATTTT. The full variable domain, its missing parts supplied by reference TRBV9 and TRBJ2-3, is DSGVTQTPKHLITATGQRVTLRCSPRSGDLSVYWYQQSLDQGLQFLIQYYNGEERAKGNILERFSAQQFPDLHSELNLSSLELGDSALYFCASSVDRARTTDTQYFGPGTRLTVL.

This clone appeared a single time. This rearrangement joins TRBV7-9 to TRBJ2-5, with D maybe TRBD1 (6 bases). V lost 4 bases and J lost 1, with 13 bases in between. The CDR3 is made up of 15 amino acids. CDR1 SEHNR and CDR2 FQNEAQ come from the germline V gene (reference sequence). For the CDR3, the DNA is TGTGCCAGCAGCTGGACCGGGACACCCCAAGAGACCCAGTACTTC. Translating it yields CASSWTGTPQETQYF.

The chain carries TRBV27 and TRBJ1-2; D is unresolved. The CDR3 runs to 17 residues. Germline CDR1 reads MNHEY; CDR2 reads SMNVEV (reference sequence). V dropped 0 bases and J dropped 2 bases, with 16 bases sitting between them. This CDR3 reads CASSLSPWASLNYGYTF. The CDR3 bases are TGTGCCAGCAGTTTATCCCCGTGGGCCTCGTTGAACTATGGCTACACCTTC.

The chain couples TRBV19 to TRBJ2-1; 9 nucleotides align to TRBD2. The junction had 3 bases not matched to a gene; V was cut back by 2 bases and J by 4 bases. This CDR3 has 15 amino acids. Per the germline V gene, CDR1 is LNHDA and CDR2 is SQIVND (reference sequence). CDR3 nucleotides: TGTGCCAGTAGTATAAGCAGCGGGGGGTACAATGAGCAGTTCTTC. Its protein product is CASSISSGGYNEQFF.

J is TRBJ1-1 and V is TRBV7-8; D is unresolved. The CDR3 consists of 14 residues. Germline CDR1 reads SGHVS; CDR2 reads FQNEAQ. V was clipped by 2 bases and J by 5 bases, with 12 bases between them. The CDR3: CASSLRAGRTEAFF. DNA for the CDR3: TGTGCCAGCAGCTTACGGGCAGGAAGGACTGAAGCTTTCTTT.

This rearrangement joins TRBV6-1 to TRBJ2-1, with D possibly matching TRBD2 (6 bases). The CDR3 contains 14 residues. Trimming pared 11 bases from V and 8 bases from J, leaving 22 bases between. CDR1 is MNHNS and CDR2 is SASEGT in the germline V gene. CDR3 coding DNA: TGTGCCGCGTTATCCTCGGAGGGGTTGTATGAGCAGTTCTTC. Its protein is CAALSSEGLYEQFF.

CDR3 nucleotide sequence: TGTGCCAGCAGTTCGACCGATGGGAGGGGCACTGAAGCTTTCTTT. Its protein is CASSSTDGRGTEAFF. V is TRBV2 and J is TRBJ1-1; the D gene is possibly TRBD1 (5 bases). V lost 5 bases and J lost 4, with 17 bases in between. Germline CDR1 SNHLY, CDR2 FYNNEI. There are 15 residues in the CDR3.

V and J are TRBV4-3 and TRBJ2-3; 12 bases map to TRBD2. From germline, CDR1 is LGHNA and CDR2 YSLEER. The CDR3 consists of 16 residues. The ends lost 1 base at V and 1 base at J; junction bases unmatched: 0. The CDR3 reads CASSQGTSGGTDTQYF. CDR3 nucleotides: TGCGCCAGCAGCCAAGGGACTAGCGGGGGCACAGATACGCAGTATTTT.

J is TRBJ1-1 and V is TRBV28; possibly TRBD1 for D (6 bases). Trimming pared 9 bases from V and 2 bases from J, leaving 13 bases between. There are 13 residues in the CDR3. From germline, CDR1 is MDHEN and CDR2 SYDVKM. CDR3 nucleotide sequence: TGTGCCAGTAGAGTCAGGGGAAACACTGAAGCTTTCTTT. Its translation is CASRVRGNTEAFF. The whole variable domain, remainder taken from reference TRBV28 and TRBJ1-1, is DVKVTQSSRYLVKRTGEKVFLECVQDMDHENMFWYRQDPGLGLRLIYFSYDVKMKEKGDIPEGYSVSREKKERFSLILESASTNQTSMYLCASRVRGNTEAFFGQGTRLTVV.

With respect to this clone: Compared with germline, one end of the junction differs, possibly owing to a read error. This chain joins TRBV7-9 and TRBJ1-1; 7 nucleotides match TRBD1. The CDR3 loop spans 15 amino acids. The V gene's germline CDR1 is SEHNR and CDR2 FQNEAQ (reference sequence). The CDR3 here is CASSHTQGVKTEAFF. DNA of the CDR3: TGTGCCAGCAGCCACACGCAGGGGGTGAAGACTGAAGCTTTCTTT.

V and J are TRBV7-9 and TRBJ2-1, with 10 bases lining up with TRBD2. Germline CDR1 is SEHNR and CDR2 is FQNEAQ (reference sequence). The CDR3 runs to 15 residues. V dropped 5 bases and J dropped 2; count of bases not matched to a gene: 3. The CDR3 nucleotides are TGTGCCAGCAGCCCGACTAGCGGGCCCTACAATGAGCAGTTCTTC. Protein product: CASSPTSGPYNEQFF.

A single count supports this clone. V gene TRBV9 combines with J gene TRBJ2-1; TRBD2 aligns across 9 bases. The CDR3 is 15 residues long. V dropped 0 bases and J dropped 7; count of bases not matched to a gene: 5. Per the germline V gene, CDR1 is SGDLS and CDR2 is YYNGEE. CDR3 sequence: CASSVAAGGPNEQFF. In nucleotides, the CDR3 is TGTGCCAGCAGCGTAGCGGCGGGAGGGCCTAATGAGCAGTTCTTC. The full variable domain, with the rest looked up from reference TRBV9 and TRBJ2-1, is DSGVTQTPKHLITATGQRVTLRCSPRSGDLSVYWYQQSLDQGLQFLIQYYNGEERAKGNILERFSAQQFPDLHSELNLSSLELGDSALYFCASSVAAGGPNEQFFGPGTRLTVL.